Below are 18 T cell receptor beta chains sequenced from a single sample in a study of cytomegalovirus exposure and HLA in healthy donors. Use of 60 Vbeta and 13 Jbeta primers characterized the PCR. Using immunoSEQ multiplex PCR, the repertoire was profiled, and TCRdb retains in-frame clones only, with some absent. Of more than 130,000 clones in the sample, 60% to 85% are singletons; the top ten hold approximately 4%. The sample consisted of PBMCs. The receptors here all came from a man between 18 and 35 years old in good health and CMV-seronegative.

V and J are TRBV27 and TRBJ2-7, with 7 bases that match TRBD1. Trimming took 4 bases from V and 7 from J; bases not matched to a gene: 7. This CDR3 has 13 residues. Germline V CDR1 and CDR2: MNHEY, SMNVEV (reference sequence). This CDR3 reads CASSSNRGWEQYF. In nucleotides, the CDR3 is TGTGCCAGCAGTTCAAACAGGGGTTGGGAGCAGTACTTC.

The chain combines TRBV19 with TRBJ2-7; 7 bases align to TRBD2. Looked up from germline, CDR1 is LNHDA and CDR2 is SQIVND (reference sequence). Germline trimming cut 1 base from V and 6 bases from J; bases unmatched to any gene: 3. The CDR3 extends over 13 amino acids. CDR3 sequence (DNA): TGTGCCAGTAGTATAGTGACTAGCTCCGAGCAGTACTTC. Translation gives CASSIVTSSEQYF.

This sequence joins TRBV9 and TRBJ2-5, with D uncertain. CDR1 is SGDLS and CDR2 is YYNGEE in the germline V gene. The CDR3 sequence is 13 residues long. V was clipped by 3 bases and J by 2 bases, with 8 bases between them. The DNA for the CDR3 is TGTGCCAGCAGCGCCCAGGAACAAGAGACCCAGTACTTC. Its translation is CASSAQEQETQYF. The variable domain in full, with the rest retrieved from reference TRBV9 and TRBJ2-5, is DSGVTQTPKHLITATGQRVTLRCSPRSGDLSVYWYQQSLDQGLQFLIQYYNGEERAKGNILERFSAQQFPDLHSELNLSSLELGDSALYFCASSAQEQETQYFGPGTRLLVL.

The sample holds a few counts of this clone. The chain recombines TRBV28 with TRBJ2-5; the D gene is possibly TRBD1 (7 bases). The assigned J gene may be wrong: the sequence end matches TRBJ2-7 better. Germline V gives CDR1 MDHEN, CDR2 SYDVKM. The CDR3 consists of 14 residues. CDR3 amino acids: CASRQGGDTYEQYF. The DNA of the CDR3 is TGTGCCAGCAGGCAGGGGGGTGACACCTACGAGCAGTACTTC.

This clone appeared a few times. The CDR3 coding sequence is TGTGCCAGCTCACCACCGGGACTAGTCTACAATGAGCAGTTCTTC. Translating gives CASSPPGLVYNEQFF. The chain links TRBV18 to TRBJ2-1, with 8 bases that match TRBD2. CDR3 length: 15 residues. J was trimmed by 3 bases and V by 0 bases; bases with no gene match: 1. Germline CDR1 reads KGHSH; CDR2 reads LQKENI.

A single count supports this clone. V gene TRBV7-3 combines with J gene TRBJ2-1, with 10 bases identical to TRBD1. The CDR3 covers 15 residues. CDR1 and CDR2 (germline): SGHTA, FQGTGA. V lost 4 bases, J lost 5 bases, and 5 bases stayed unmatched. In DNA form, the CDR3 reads TGTGCCAGCAGCTCAACCGGGACAGGGGACAATGAGCAGTTCTTC. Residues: CASSSTGTGDNEQFF.

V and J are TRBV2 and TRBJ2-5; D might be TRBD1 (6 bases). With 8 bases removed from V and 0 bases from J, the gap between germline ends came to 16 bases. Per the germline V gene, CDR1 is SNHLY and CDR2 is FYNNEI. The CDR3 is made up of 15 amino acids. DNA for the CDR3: TGTGCCAGCGTTCCCCGGACAGCGTACCAAGAGACCCAGTACTTC. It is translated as CASVPRTAYQETQYF.

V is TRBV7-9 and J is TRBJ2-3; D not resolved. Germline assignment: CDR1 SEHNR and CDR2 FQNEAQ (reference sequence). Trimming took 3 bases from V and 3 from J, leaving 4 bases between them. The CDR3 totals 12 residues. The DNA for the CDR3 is TGTGCCAGCAGCTTCCTTACAGATACGCAGTATTTT. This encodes CASSFLTDTQYF.

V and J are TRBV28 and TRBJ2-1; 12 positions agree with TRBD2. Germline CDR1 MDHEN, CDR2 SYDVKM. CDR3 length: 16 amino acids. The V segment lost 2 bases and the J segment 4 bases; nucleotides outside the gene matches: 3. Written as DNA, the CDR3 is TGTGCCAGCAGTTTAGGACTAGCGGGACCTTACAATGAGCAGTTCTTC. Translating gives CASSLGLAGPYNEQFF.

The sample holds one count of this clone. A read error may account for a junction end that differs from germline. CDR3 nucleotides: TGTGCCATCAGTGCGGTGGAGGGGTCTGGCTACCCCTTC. Translated: CAISAVEGSGYPF. The rearrangement links TRBV10-3 to TRBJ1-2; a weak D match, TRBD1 (5 bases). This CDR3 comprises 13 residues. Germline CDR1 is ENHRY and CDR2 is SYGVKD.

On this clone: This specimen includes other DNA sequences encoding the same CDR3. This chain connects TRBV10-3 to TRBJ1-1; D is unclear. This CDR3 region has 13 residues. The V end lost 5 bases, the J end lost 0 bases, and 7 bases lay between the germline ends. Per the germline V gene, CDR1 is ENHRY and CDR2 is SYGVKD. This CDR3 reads CAISREMNTEAFF. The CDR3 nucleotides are TGTGCCATCAGTAGGGAGATGAACACTGAAGCTTTCTTT.

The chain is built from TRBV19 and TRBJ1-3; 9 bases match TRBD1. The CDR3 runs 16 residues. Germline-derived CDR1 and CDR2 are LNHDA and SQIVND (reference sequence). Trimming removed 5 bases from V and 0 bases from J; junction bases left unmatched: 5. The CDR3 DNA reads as TGTGCCAGTAGTCCGGGACAGGGAAACTCTGGAAACACCATATATTTT. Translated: CASSPGQGNSGNTIYF. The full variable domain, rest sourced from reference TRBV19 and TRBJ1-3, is DGGITQSPKYLFRKEGQNVTLSCEQNLNHDAMYWYRQDPGQGLRLIYYSQIVNDFQKGDIAEGYSVSREKKESFPLTVTSAQKNPTAFYLCASSPGQGNSGNTIYFGEGSWLTVV.

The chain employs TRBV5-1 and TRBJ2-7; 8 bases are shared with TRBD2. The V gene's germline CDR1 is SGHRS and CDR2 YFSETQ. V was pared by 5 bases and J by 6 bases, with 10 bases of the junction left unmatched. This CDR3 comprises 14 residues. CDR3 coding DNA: TGCGCCAGCAGTCCAGCGGGAGTGGTAGGCGAGCAGTACTTC. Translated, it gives CASSPAGVVGEQYF. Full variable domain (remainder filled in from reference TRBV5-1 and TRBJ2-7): KAGVTQTPRYLIKTRGQQVTLSCSPISGHRSVSWYQQTPGQGLQFLFEYFSETQRNKGNFPGRFSGRQFSNSRSEMNVSTLELGDSALYLCASSPAGVVGEQYFGPGTRLTVT.

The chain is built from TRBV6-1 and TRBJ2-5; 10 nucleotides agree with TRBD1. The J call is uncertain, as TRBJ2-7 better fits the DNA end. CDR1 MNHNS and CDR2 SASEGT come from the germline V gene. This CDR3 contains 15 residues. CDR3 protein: CASRTGGTGAYEQYF. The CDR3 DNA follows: TGTGCCAGCAGGACCGGTGGGACAGGGGCCTACGAGCAGTACTTC.

Here the CDR3 reads CASPTGGLMNTEAFF. As DNA, the CDR3 is TGCGCCAGCCCTACAGGGGGTTTGATGAACACTGAAGCTTTCTTT. V usage is TRBV10-1 and J usage is TRBJ1-1, with 8 positions matching TRBD1. The CDR3 sequence is 15 residues long. Germline V gene sequence: CDR1 WNHNN, CDR2 SYGVQD (reference sequence). The V segment lost 8 bases and the J segment 0 bases; nucleotides outside the gene matches: 8.

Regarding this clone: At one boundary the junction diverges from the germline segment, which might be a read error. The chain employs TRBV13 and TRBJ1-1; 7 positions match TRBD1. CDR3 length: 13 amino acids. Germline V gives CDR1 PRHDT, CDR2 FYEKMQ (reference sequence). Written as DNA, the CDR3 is TGTGCCAGCAGCGTAGGGGGCCGGACTGAAGCTTTCTTT. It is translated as CASSVGGRTEAFF.

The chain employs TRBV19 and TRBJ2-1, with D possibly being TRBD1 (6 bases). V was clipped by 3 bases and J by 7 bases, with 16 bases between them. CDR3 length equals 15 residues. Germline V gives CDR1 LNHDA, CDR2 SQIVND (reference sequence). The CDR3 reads CASSITGPGLNEQFF. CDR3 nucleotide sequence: TGTGCCAGTAGTATTACAGGGCCCGGGTTGAATGAGCAGTTCTTC.

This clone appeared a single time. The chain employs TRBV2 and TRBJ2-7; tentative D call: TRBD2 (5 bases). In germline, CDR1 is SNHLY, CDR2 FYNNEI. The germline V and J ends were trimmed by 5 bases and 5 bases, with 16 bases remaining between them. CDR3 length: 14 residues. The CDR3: CASSSMSGSHEQYF. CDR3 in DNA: TGTGCCAGCAGTTCGATGTCGGGATCCCACGAGCAGTACTTC.